These 22 T cell receptor beta chains were all obtained from the same sample, sequenced in a study of metastatic and nonmetastatic thyroid tumors. Using MiXCR, TCRdb reanalyzed the PCR reads. The table lists around 20,000 clones, roughly 22% of them singletons, with about 8.1% in the top ten. No treatment of any kind had been given to any patient before thyroid surgery. The sample taken for sequencing was adjacent normal tissue. All receptors derive from a female donor with papillary thyroid cancer or a benign thyroid nodule (not recorded which). Some clones in this sample may be carry-over from other donors' samples.

The chain carries TRBV30 and TRBJ1-6; the match to TRBD1 covers 9 bases. V lost 2 bases, J lost 10 bases, and 9 bases stayed unmatched. The CDR3 covers 15 residues. Per germline, CDR1 GTSNPN and CDR2 SVGIG (reference sequence). In nucleotides, the CDR3 is TGTGCCTGGAGTTCTTTACAGGGGGCAGGATCACCCCTCCACTTT. It encodes CAWSSLQGAGSPLHF.

V is TRBV12-5 and J is TRBJ2-7; 8 bases match TRBD1. The germline V gene has CDR1 LGHNT and CDR2 FRNRAP. CDR3 length equals 13 residues. Losses at the gene ends were 6 bases for V and 9 bases for J; bases not matched to a gene: 10. The CDR3 spells CASGLGTGLVQYF. CDR3 DNA sequence: TGTGCTAGTGGGCTTGGGACAGGCCTTGTGCAGTACTTC.

A remark on this clone: The junction does not match germline at one end; this may be a read error. The genes are TRBV11-2 and TRBJ1-5, with D tentatively TRBD1 (6 bases). Germline CDR1 and CDR2: SGHAT and FQNNGV. The CDR3 spans 14 residues. The CDR3 nucleotides read TGTGCCAGCAGCGCCGGGACATACAATCAGCCCCAGCTTTTT. As protein: CASSAGTYNQPQLF.

The J gene is TRBJ2-7, the V gene TRBV5-6, with 7 nucleotides matching TRBD2. CDR3 size: 15 residues. The V gene's germline CDR1 is SGHDT and CDR2 YYEEEE. V shed 0 bases, J shed 1 base, and the junction held 4 bases outside the gene matches. CDR3 protein: CASSLGGSHSYEQYF. Written as DNA, the CDR3 is TGTGCCAGCAGCTTGGGCGGGAGCCATTCCTACGAGCAGTACTTC.

This rearrangement joins TRBV27 to TRBJ2-7; D possibly corresponds to TRBD2 (6 bases). Germline-derived CDR1 and CDR2 are MNHEY and SMNVEV (reference sequence). The CDR3 runs to 14 residues. The V gene lost 6 bases and the J gene lost 8 bases, with 20 bases spanning the gap. The CDR3 sequence is CASRLTGLNYKQYF. DNA of the CDR3: TGTGCCAGCAGGCTTACGGGACTTAATTACAAGCAGTACTTC.

This clone showed up just a few times. This rearrangement joins TRBV2 to TRBJ2-1, with 10 nucleotides matching TRBD2. Germline V gene data show CDR1 as SNHLY and CDR2 as FYNNEI. The CDR3 spans 13 residues. V was pared by 8 bases and J by 10 bases, with 8 bases of the junction left unmatched. The CDR3: CASGRALAGEQFF. As DNA, the CDR3 is TGTGCCAGCGGACGGGCACTAGCGGGGGAGCAGTTCTTC.

The chain recombines TRBV7-9 with TRBJ1-2; the match to TRBD1 covers 11 bases. The germline gives CDR1 SEHNR, CDR2 FQNEAQ (reference sequence). This CDR3 spans 14 amino acids. After removal of 3 bases from V and 6 bases from J, the junction contained 3 bases not matched to a gene. The CDR3 loop is CASSLGQGVHGYTF. The CDR3 DNA reads as TGTGCCAGCAGCTTGGGACAGGGGGTACATGGCTACACCTTC.

This clone qualifies as medium-sized. The rearrangement joins TRBV7-9 to TRBJ2-7, with D unclear. The germline V gene has CDR1 SEHNR and CDR2 FQNEAQ (reference sequence). V lost 1 base, J lost 8 bases, and 15 bases lay in between. This CDR3 has 14 residues. The CDR3 here is CASSLVTDHWKQYF. For the CDR3, the DNA is TGTGCCAGCAGCTTAGTGACGGATCATTGGAAGCAGTACTTC.

This clone is classed as medium-sized. The chain employs TRBV28 and TRBJ1-1; 9 bases are shared with TRBD1. The CDR3 consists of 15 residues. V trimming: 2 bases; J trimming: 6 bases; junction bases outside the gene matches: 7. Germline CDR1 and CDR2: MDHEN and SYDVKM. CDR3: CASSLTGGLLSEAFF. CDR3 nucleotide sequence: TGTGCCAGCAGTTTAACAGGGGGCCTCCTTTCTGAAGCTTTCTTT.

The chain joins TRBV27 to TRBJ2-2; possibly TRBD1 for D (5 bases). V was cut by 7 bases and J by 7 bases, with 16 bases left in between. Per the germline V gene, CDR1 is MNHEY and CDR2 is SMNVEV (reference sequence). CDR3 length equals 14 residues. This CDR3 is CASKSQGNHGELFF. CDR3 bases: TGTGCCAGCAAATCCCAGGGTAATCACGGGGAGCTGTTTTTT.

V gene TRBV20-1 combines with J gene TRBJ2-1, with 10 bases aligning to TRBD2. CDR1 and CDR2 from the germline V gene are DFQATT and SNEGSKA (reference sequence). With 0 bases clipped from V and 2 bases from J, the junction kept 7 bases outside the gene matches. The CDR3 is 17 residues long. CDR3 DNA: TGCAGTGCTAGAGATCCGAGGACTAGCGGAGCCTACAATGAGCAGTTCTTC. It yields the protein CSARDPRTSGAYNEQFF.

This clone was seen only a few times. The rearrangement links TRBV7-2 to TRBJ1-2; no reliable D call. CDR1 SGHTA and CDR2 FQGNSA come from the germline V gene. V was trimmed by 5 bases and J by 9 bases, leaving 13 bases between them. CDR3 size: 12 residues. CDR3: CASSPPPRCYTF. In nucleotides, the CDR3 is TGTGCCAGCAGCCCACCCCCCCGGTGCTACACCTTC.

In its sample, this clone was seen a few times. The chain joins TRBV19 to TRBJ2-7, with 11 bases matching TRBD2. Germline CDR1 reads LNHDA; CDR2 reads SQIVND (reference sequence). With 4 bases clipped from V and 2 bases from J, the junction kept 1 base outside the gene matches. The CDR3 runs to 14 residues. CDR3 nucleotides: TGTGCCAGTAGTACTAGCGGGGGGACCTACGAGCAGTACTTC. Translated: CASSTSGGTYEQYF.

This clone was recorded many times. V and J are TRBV2 and TRBJ1-3; D remains ambiguous. V lost 3 bases, J lost 2 bases, and 8 bases lay in between. The germline CDR1 and CDR2 sequences are SNHLY and FYNNEI. The CDR3 totals 14 residues. CDR3 sequence reads: CASSDVGTGNTIYF. CDR3 nucleotide sequence: TGTGCCAGCAGTGACGTCGGAACTGGAAACACCATATATTTT.

The J gene is TRBJ1-5, the V gene TRBV5-6; 7 nucleotides line up with TRBD1. V lost 0 bases and J lost 6; bases outside the gene matches: 3. The CDR3 contains 14 residues. Germline CDR1 is SGHDT and CDR2 is YYEEEE. DNA of the CDR3: TGTGCCAGCAGCTTGGGGACAGGACCTCAGCCCCAGCATTTT. As protein: CASSLGTGPQPQHF.

V and J are TRBV6-1 and TRBJ2-5; perhaps D is TRBD1 or TRBD2 (6 bases each). The assigned J gene may be wrong: the sequence end matches TRBJ2-1 better. The CDR3 covers 13 residues. Germline loops: CDR1 MNHNS, CDR2 SASEGT. The CDR3 DNA reads TGTGCCAGCAGTCTGGGGGGCTCCAATGAGCAGTTCTTC. It encodes CASSLGGSNEQFF.

V usage is TRBV7-9 and J usage is TRBJ2-1; maybe TRBD2 (6 bases). Germline V gives CDR1 SEHNR, CDR2 FQNEAQ (reference sequence). This CDR3 has 13 amino acids. The V gene lost 5 bases and the J gene lost 4 bases, with 9 bases spanning the gap. In DNA, the CDR3 is TGTGCCAGCAGCCCTGCGGGATACAATGAGCAGTTCTTC. Its translation is CASSPAGYNEQFF. The entire variable domain, with the rest obtained from reference TRBV7-9 and TRBJ2-1, is as follows: DTGVSQNPRHKITKRGQNVTFRCDPISEHNRLYWYRQTLGQGPEFLTYFQNEAQLEKSRLLSDRFSAERPKGSFSTLEIQRTEQGDSAMYLCASSPAGYNEQFFGPGTRLTVL.

This clone was counted ten times or more. The chain uses TRBV5-6 and TRBJ2-1; no reliable D call. CDR1 SGHDT and CDR2 YYEEEE come from the germline V gene. CDR3 length equals 14 residues. Trimming cost V 5 bases and J 4 bases, with 13 bases left between them. The CDR3 here is CASSQTGPYNEQFF. The DNA for the CDR3 is TGTGCCAGCAGTCAGACGGGCCCATACAATGAGCAGTTCTTC.

In its sample, this clone is medium-sized (0.01 to 0.1%). The chain employs TRBV6-5 and TRBJ1-4; TRBD1 aligns across 8 bases. Germline CDR1 and CDR2: MNHEY and SVGAGI. J lost 6 bases, V lost 2 bases, and 5 bases had no gene match. The CDR3 contains 15 residues. CDR3 DNA: TGTGCCAGCAGTTACGGGTACAGGGGGGATGAAAAACTGTTTTTT. This sequence encodes CASSYGYRGDEKLFF.

This clone was seen at least ten times. The rearrangement joins TRBV20-1 to TRBJ2-4; D remains unclear. Trimming pared 1 base from V and 0 bases from J, leaving 13 bases between. Germline-derived CDR1 and CDR2 are DFQATT and SNEGSKA (reference sequence). This CDR3 has 16 amino acids. The CDR3 DNA reads as TGCAGTGCTAGAGTAGTCCAGGATGGAGCCAAAAACATTCAGTACTTC. This codes for CSARVVQDGAKNIQYF.

This clone has only a few counts. The chain employs TRBV6-1 and TRBJ2-1; unclear D gene. CDR3 length equals 9 residues. The V and J ends lost 5 bases and 10 bases respectively, with 3 bases between them. Germline loops: CDR1 MNHNS, CDR2 SASEGT. The CDR3 here is CASSQEQFF. The CDR3 DNA reads as TGTGCCAGCAGTCAAGAGCAGTTCTTC.

The chain couples TRBV2 to TRBJ2-7, with D perhaps matching TRBD2 (6 bases). The CDR3 has 12 amino acids. The V end was cut by 10 bases, the J end by 3 bases, with 13 bases between. Germline loops: CDR1 SNHLY, CDR2 FYNNEI. The CDR3 DNA follows: TGTGCCACCCGGGACTGGAGCTACGAGCAGTACTTC. Its translation: CATRDWSYEQYF.